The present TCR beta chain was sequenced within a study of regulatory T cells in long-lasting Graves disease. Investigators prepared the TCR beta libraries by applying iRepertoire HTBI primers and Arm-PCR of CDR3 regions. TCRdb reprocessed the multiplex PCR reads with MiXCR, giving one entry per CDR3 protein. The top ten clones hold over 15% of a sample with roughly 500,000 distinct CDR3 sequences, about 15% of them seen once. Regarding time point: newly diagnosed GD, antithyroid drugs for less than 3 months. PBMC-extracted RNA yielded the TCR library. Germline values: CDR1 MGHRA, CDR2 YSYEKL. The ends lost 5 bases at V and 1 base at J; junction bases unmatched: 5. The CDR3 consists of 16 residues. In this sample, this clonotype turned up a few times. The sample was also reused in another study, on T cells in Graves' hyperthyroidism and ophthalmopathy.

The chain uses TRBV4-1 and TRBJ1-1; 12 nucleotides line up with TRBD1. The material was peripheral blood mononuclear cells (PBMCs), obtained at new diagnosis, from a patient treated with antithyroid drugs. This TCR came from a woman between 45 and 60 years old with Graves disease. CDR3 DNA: TGCGCCAGCAGCGCCCGGGACAGGGGGCAGAACACTGAAGCTTTCTTT. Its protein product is CASSARDRGQNTEAFF.